This T cell receptor (beta chain) was captured by sequencing in a study of control samples from healthy donors and cancer patients. Sequencing used immunoSEQ multiplex PCR; TCRdb keeps in-frame clones, though not all of them. The data contain fewer than 120,000 clones, over 75% of them singletons. V was pared by 5 bases and J by 4 bases, with 12 bases between. The germline V gene encodes CDR1 SGHRS and CDR2 YFSETQ. The CDR3 spans 13 residues. The clonotype comes from a woman aged 60-75 years with lung cancer. The V and J genes are TRBV5-1 and TRBJ1-2, with a possible D match to TRBD1 (5 bases). The source material was PBMCs. In DNA, the CDR3 is TGCGCCAGCAGGCTAGGGGAACCCTATGGCTACACCTTC. Translating it yields CASRLGEPYGYTF.